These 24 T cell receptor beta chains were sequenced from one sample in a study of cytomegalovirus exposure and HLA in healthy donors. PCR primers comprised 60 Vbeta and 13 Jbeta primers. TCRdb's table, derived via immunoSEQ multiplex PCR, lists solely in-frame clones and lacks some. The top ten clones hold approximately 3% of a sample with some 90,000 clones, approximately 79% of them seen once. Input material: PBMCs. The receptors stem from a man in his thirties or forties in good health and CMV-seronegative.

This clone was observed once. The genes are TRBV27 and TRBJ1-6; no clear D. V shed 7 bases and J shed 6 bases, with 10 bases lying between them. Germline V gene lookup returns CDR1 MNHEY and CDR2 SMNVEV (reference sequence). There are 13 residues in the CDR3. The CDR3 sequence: CASMGRLNSPLHF. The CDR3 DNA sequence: TGTGCCAGCATGGGCAGGCTTAATTCACCCCTCCACTTT.

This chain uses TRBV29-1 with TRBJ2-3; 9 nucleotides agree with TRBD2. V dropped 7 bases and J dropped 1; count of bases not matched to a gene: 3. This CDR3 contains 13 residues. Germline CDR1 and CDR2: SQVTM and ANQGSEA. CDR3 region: CSGSSGGTDTQYF. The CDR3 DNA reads TGCAGCGGGTCTAGCGGGGGCACAGATACGCAGTATTTT.

The CDR3 DNA reads as TGTGCCAGCTCACCATCGGGGATGGAGCTGCCCCAGCATTTT. Encoded protein: CASSPSGMELPQHF. The chain carries TRBV18 and TRBJ1-5; the D is unclear. This CDR3 comprises 14 residues. Trimming cost V 2 bases and J 9 bases, with 14 bases left between them. The germline CDR1 and CDR2 sequences are KGHSH and LQKENI.

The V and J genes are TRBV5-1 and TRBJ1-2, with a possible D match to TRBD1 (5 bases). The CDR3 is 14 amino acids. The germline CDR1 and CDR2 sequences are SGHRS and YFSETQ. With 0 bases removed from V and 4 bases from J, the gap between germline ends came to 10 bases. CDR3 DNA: TGCGCCAGCAGCTTGGAACAGGAGTCCTATGGCTACACCTTC. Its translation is CASSLEQESYGYTF.

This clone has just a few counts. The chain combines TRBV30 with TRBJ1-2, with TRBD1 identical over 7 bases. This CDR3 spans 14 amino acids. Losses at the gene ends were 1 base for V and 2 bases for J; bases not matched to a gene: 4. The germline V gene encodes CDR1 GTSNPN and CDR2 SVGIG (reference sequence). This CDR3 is CAWSGDRPNYGYTF. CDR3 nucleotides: TGTGCCTGGAGTGGGGACAGACCAAACTATGGCTACACCTTC.

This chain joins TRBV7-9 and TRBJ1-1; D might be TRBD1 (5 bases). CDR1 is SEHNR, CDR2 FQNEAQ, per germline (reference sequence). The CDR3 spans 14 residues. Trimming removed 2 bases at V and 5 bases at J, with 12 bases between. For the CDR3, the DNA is TGTGCCAGCAGCTTAAGAGACAGTGGAACTGAAGCTTTCTTT. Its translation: CASSLRDSGTEAFF. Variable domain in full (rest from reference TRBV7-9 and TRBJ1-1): DTGVSQNPRHKITKRGQNVTFRCDPISEHNRLYWYRQTLGQGPEFLTYFQNEAQLEKSRLLSDRFSAERPKGSFSTLEIQRTEQGDSAMYLCASSLRDSGTEAFFGQGTRLTVV.

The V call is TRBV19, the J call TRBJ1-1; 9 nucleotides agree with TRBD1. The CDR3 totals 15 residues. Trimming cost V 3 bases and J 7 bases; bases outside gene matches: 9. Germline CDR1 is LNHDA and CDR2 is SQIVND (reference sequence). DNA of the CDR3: TGTGCCAGTAGTATCCGTCCGGGACAGGGAATTGAAGCTTTCTTT. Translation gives CASSIRPGQGIEAFF.

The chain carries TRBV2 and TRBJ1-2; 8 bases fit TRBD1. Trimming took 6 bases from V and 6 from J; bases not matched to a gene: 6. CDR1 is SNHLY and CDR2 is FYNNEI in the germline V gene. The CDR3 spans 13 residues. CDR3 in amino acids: CASSGQDRDGYTF. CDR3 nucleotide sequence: TGTGCCAGCAGCGGACAGGACAGGGATGGCTACACCTTC.

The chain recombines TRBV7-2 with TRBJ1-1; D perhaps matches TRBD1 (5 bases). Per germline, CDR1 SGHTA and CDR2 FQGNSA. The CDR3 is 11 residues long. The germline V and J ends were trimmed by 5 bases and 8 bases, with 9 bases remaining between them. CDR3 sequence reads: CASSLRVEAFF. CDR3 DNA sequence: TGTGCCAGCAGCCTCAGGGTAGAAGCTTTCTTT.

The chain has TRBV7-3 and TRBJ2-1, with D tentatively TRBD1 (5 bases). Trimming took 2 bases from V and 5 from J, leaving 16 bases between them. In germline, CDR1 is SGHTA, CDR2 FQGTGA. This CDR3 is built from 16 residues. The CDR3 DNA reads TGTGCCAGCAGCTTATTTCTTCTAGGGGATAACAATGAGCAGTTCTTC. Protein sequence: CASSLFLLGDNNEQFF.

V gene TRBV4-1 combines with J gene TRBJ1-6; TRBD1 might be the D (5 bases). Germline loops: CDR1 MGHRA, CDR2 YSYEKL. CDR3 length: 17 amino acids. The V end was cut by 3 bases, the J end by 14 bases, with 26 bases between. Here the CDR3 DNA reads TGCGCCAGCAGCCACCCCTTTAAGGACAACGTTAAGTGGGCCCTCCACTTT. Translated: CASSHPFKDNVKWALHF.

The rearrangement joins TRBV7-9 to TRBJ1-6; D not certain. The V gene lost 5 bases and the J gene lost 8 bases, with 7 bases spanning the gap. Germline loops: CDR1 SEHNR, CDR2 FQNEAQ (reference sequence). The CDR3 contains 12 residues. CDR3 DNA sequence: TGTGCCAGCAGCCGGCAGGATTCACCCCTCCACTTT. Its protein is CASSRQDSPLHF.

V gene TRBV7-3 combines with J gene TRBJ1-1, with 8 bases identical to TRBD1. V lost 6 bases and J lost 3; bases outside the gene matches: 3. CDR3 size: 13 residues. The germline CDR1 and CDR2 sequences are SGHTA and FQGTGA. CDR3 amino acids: CASRAGGHTEAFF. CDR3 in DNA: TGTGCCAGCAGGGCAGGGGGCCACACTGAAGCTTTCTTT. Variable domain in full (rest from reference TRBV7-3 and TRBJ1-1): GAGVSQTPSNKVTEKGKYVELRCDPISGHTALYWYRQSLGQGPEFLIYFQGTGAADDSGLPNDRFFAVRPEGSVSTLKIQRTERGDSAVYLCASRAGGHTEAFFGQGTRLTVV.

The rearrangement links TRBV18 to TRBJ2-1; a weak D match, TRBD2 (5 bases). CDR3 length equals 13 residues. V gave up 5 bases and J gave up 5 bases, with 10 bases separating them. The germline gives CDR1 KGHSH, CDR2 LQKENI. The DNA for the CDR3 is TGTGCCAGCTCAAGTACAGCGGACAATGAGCAGTTCTTC. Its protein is CASSSTADNEQFF.

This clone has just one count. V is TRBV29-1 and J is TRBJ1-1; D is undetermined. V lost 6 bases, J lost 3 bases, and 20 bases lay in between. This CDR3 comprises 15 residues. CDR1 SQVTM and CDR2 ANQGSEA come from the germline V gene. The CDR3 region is CSVAKRASVDTEAFF. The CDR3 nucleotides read TGCAGCGTCGCAAAGAGGGCCTCGGTCGACACTGAAGCTTTCTTT.

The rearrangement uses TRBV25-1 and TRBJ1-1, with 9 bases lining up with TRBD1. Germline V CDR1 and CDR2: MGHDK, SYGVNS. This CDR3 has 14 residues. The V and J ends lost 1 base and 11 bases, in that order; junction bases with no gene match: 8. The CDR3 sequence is CASSEWPNRGQAFF. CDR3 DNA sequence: TGTGCCAGCAGTGAATGGCCTAACAGGGGGCAGGCTTTCTTT.

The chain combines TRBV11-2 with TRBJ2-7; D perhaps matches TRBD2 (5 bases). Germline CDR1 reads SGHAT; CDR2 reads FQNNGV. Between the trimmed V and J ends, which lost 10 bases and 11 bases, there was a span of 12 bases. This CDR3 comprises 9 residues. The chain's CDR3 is CATDGGEYF. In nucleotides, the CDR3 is TGTGCCACCGATGGAGGCGAGTACTTC. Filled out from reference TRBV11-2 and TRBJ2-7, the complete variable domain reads EAGVAQSPRYKIIEKRQSVAFWCNPISGHATLYWYQQILGQGPKLLIQFQNNGVVDDSQLPKDRFSAERLKGVDSTLKIQPAKLEDSAVYLCATDGGEYFGPGTRLTVT.

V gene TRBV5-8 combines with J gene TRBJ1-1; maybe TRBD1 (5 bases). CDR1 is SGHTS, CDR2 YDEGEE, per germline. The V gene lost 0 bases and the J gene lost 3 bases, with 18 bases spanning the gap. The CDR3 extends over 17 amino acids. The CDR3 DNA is TGTGCCAGCAGCTTGGCTTACGGGCGGGGCGGGTACACTGAAGCTTTCTTT. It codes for CASSLAYGRGGYTEAFF. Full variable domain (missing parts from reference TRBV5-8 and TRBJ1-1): EAGVTQSPTHLIKTRGQQATLRCSPISGHTSVYWYQQALGLGLQFLLWYDEGEERNRGNFPPRFSGRQFPNYSSELNVNALELEDSALYLCASSLAYGRGGYTEAFFGQGTRLTVV.

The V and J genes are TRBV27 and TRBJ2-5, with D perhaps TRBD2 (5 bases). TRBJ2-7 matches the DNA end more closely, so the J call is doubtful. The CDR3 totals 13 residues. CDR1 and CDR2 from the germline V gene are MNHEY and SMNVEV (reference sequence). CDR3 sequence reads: CASSFGIGYEQYF. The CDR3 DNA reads TGTGCCAGCAGTTTCGGGATTGGCTACGAGCAGTACTTC.

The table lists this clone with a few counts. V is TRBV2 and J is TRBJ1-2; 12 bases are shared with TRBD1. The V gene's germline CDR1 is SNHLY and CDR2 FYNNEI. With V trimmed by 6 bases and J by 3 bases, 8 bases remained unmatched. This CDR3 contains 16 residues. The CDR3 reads CASRGQGAGLDYGYTF. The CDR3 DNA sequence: TGTGCCAGCAGGGGACAGGGGGCAGGGTTAGACTATGGCTACACCTTC.

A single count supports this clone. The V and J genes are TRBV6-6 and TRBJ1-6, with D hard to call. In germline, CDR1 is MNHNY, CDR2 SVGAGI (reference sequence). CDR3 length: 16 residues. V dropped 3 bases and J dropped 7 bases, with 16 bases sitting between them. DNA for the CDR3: TGTGCCAGCAGTTATCCGTCACACCAAGTGAATTCACCCCTCCACTTT. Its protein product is CASSYPSHQVNSPLHF.

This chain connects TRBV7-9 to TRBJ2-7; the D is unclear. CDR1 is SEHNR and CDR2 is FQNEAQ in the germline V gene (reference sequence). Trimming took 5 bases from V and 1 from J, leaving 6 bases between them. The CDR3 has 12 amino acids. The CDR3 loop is CASSPPSYEQYF. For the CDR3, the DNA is TGTGCCAGCAGCCCCCCGTCCTACGAGCAGTACTTC. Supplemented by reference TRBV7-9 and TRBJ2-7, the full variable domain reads DTGVSQNPRHKITKRGQNVTFRCDPISEHNRLYWYRQTLGQGPEFLTYFQNEAQLEKSRLLSDRFSAERPKGSFSTLEIQRTEQGDSAMYLCASSPPSYEQYFGPGTRLTVT.

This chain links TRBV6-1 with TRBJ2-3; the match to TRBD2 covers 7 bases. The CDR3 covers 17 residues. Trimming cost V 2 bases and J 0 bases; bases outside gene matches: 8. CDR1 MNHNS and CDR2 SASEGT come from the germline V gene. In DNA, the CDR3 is TGTGCCAGCAGTGAATCCCCTGGCGGGGGTAGCACAGATACGCAGTATTTT. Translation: CASSESPGGGSTDTQYF.

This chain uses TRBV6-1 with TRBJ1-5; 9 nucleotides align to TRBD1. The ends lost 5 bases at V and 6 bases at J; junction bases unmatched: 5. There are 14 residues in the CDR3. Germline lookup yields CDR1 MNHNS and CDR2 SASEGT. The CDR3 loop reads CASSWTGDGQPQHF. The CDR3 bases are TGTGCCAGCAGTTGGACAGGGGATGGTCAGCCCCAGCATTTT.